The 8 T cell receptor beta chains presented below share a single source sample, sequenced in a study of tumor-infiltrating lymphocytes in glioblastoma multiforme. TCR beta libraries were built from RNA through three nested multiplex PCR rounds using modified ARM-PCR. TCRdb fed the multiplex PCR reads into MiXCR, producing one record per CDR3 protein. The data contain 25,000 to 35,000 distinct CDR3 sequences, 50% to 75% of them singletons. Sequencing was performed on brain tumor tissue. The receptors derive from a male donor with glioblastoma.

The rearrangement joins TRBV19 to TRBJ2-2; 8 nucleotides line up with TRBD2. The CDR3 is made up of 19 amino acids. Germline CDR1 is LNHDA and CDR2 is SQIVND (reference sequence). Trimming at V came to 5 bases and at J to 0 bases, leaving 14 bases not matched to a gene. CDR3 amino acids: CASSDGGLGLHANTGELFF. CDR3 DNA sequence: TGTGCCAGTAGTGACGGGGGACTAGGATTACACGCGAACACCGGGGAGCTGTTTTTT.

As to this clonotype: One end of the junction varies from germline; a read error may be responsible. The chain joins TRBV20-1 to TRBJ1-2, with D uncertain. The CDR3 loop spans 13 amino acids. In germline, CDR1 is DFQATT, CDR2 SNEGSKA (reference sequence). The CDR3 protein is CSTSQQSGYGYTF. The CDR3 region has the DNA TGCAGTACTAGCCAACAGTCCGGCTATGGCTACACCTTC.

The gene calls are TRBV20-1 and TRBJ2-3; the D is unclear. CDR1 and CDR2 (germline): DFQATT, SNEGSKA (reference sequence). V was clipped by 4 bases and J by 4 bases, with 21 bases between them. The CDR3 totals 16 residues. For the CDR3, the DNA is TGCAGTGCTATGTCCCCCAAGAGCGCCAGCCCAGATACGCAGTATTTT. Residues: CSAMSPKSASPDTQYF.

The gene calls are TRBV2 and TRBJ1-1, with D possibly being TRBD1 (5 bases). The CDR3 contains 13 residues. The germline V gene has CDR1 SNHLY and CDR2 FYNNEI. V was pared by 7 bases and J by 3 bases, with 12 bases between. CDR3 sequence reads: CASNEEGYTEAFF. The DNA for the CDR3 is TGTGCCAGCAATGAGGAGGGGTACACTGAAGCTTTCTTT.

This chain connects TRBV6-2 or TRBV6-3 to TRBJ2-7; 8 bases are a match to TRBD2. Germline V gene data show CDR1 as MNHEY and CDR2 as SVGEGT. This CDR3 spans 13 amino acids. Unmatched junction bases numbered 5, after V lost 8 bases and J lost 2 bases. CDR3 bases: TGTGCCAGCGGTATAGCGGGAACCTACGAGCAGTACTTC. This translates into CASGIAGTYEQYF.

By proportion, this clonotype is medium-sized. This chain links TRBV29-1 with TRBJ1-2; no firm D call. The CDR3 runs to 11 residues. With 3 bases removed from V and 5 bases from J, the gap between germline ends came to 7 bases. Germline V gives CDR1 SQVTM, CDR2 ANQGSEA. The chain's CDR3 is CSVEVHYGYTF. CDR3 sequence (DNA): TGCAGCGTTGAGGTCCATTATGGCTACACCTTC.

In this sample, this clonotype turned up once. It is likely a read error, because the conserved phenylalanine at the end of the CDR3 is missing. This sequence joins TRBV20-1 and TRBJ2-4, with D possibly TRBD2 on 6 matching bases. The CDR3 spans 18 residues. The V end lost 3 bases, the J end lost 7 bases, and 28 bases lay between the germline ends. The germline V gene encodes CDR1 DFQATT and CDR2 SNEGSKA (reference sequence). CDR3 protein: CSASSPGGAAYLENIQYI. The CDR3 DNA is TGCAGTGCTAGCTCCCCTGGCGGGGCTGCTTACTTGGAGAACATTCAGTACATC.

V is TRBV5-1 and J is TRBJ2-7; tentatively, D is TRBD2 (6 bases). Germline V gives CDR1 SGHRS, CDR2 YFSETQ. The V end lost 0 bases, the J end lost 1 base, and 14 bases lay between the germline ends. This CDR3 region has 16 residues. Here the CDR3 DNA reads TGCGCCAGCAGCTTGGGGGGGGTCGGCCGTTCCTACGAGCAGTACTTC. It is translated as CASSLGGVGRSYEQYF.